Sequencing of this T cell receptor (beta chain) was carried out in a study of T cell repertoires in cytomegalovirus infection. Study outcomes and limitations: Adding up the frequency of public TCR beta families identified people who carried CMV plus the relevant HLA.

One entry per CDR3 protein, called by TCRdb with MiXCR from the reads. The repertoire consists of 90,000 to 120,000 distinct CDR3 sequences, with roughly 41% occurring once and the leading ten covering roughly 74%. V lost 3 bases, J lost 6 bases, and 9 bases lay in between. Germline V CDR1 and CDR2: SGHVS, FNYEAQ. The CDR3 runs 13 residues. As regards this clonotype: Its antigen is currently unknown.

Sequences were derived from CD8+ T cells from cultured PBMCs, sampled from culture after CMV antigen stimulation. The chain recombines TRBV7-6 with TRBJ1-5; TRBD1 might be the D (5 bases). This receptor was obtained from a human donor in good health (CMV status not recorded). Some clones in this sample may be carry-over from other donors' samples. The CDR3 sequence is CASSLTAGQPQHF. As DNA, the CDR3 is TGTGCCAGCAGCTTGACAGCAGGTCAGCCCCAGCATTTT. Using reference TRBV7-6 and TRBJ1-5 for the parts outside the CDR3, the full variable domain is GAGVSQSPRYKVTKRGQDVALRCDPISGHVSLYWYRQALGQGPEFLTYFNYEAQQDKSGLPNDRFSAERPEGSISTLTIQRTEQRDSAMYRCASSLTAGQPQHFGDGTRLSIL.